What follows is one TCR beta chain and its context. Profiled with immunoSEQ multiplex PCR; TCRdb holds only in-frame clones, not every one. There are roughly 97,000 clones in the sample; about 72% occur only once, and 32% lies in the top ten. The ends were cut back, 6 bases at V and 0 bases at J, with 15 bases in the middle. The CDR3 consists of 17 residues. CDR1 and CDR2 (germline): MNHNS, SASEGT. This sample was taken from a study of cytotoxic CD8 clonotypes in ibrutinib-treated CLL. The sample consisted of PBMCs, taken after 12 months of ibrutinib treatment. This chain connects TRBV6-1 to TRBJ2-6, with a possible D match to TRBD2 (6 bases). This receptor was obtained from a human donor with chronic lymphocytic leukemia. This chain's CDR3 is CASRERRGASGANVLTF. The CDR3 nucleotides read TGTGCCAGCAGGGAAAGGAGGGGAGCCTCTGGGGCCAACGTCCTGACTTTC.